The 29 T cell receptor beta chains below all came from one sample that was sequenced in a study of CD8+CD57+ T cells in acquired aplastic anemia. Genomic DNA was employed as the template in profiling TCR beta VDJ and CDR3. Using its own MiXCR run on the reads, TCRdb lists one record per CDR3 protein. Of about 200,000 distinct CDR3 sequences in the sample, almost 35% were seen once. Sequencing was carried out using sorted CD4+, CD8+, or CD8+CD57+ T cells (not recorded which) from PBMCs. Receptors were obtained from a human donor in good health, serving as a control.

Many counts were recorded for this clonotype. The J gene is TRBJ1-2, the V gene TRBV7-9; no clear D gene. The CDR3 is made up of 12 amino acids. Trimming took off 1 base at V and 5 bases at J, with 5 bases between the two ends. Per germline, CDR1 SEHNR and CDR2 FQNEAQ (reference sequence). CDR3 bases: TGTGCCAGCAGCTTAGAGGGATATGGCTACACCTTC. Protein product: CASSLEGYGYTF.

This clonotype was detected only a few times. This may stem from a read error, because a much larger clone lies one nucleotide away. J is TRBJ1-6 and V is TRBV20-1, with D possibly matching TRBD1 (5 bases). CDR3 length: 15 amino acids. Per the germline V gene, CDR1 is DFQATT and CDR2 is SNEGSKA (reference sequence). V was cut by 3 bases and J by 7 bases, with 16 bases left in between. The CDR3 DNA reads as TGCAGTGCTAGGGCCGCAGGGTTCGGGAATTCACCCCTCCACTTT. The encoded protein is CSARAAGFGNSPLHF.

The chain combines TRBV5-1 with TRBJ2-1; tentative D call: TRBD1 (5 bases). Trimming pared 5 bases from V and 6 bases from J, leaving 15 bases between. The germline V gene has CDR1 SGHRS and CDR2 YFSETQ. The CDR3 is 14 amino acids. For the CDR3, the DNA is TGCGCCAGCAGACCACCCAGGGTTGGCAATGAGCAGTTCTTC. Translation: CASRPPRVGNEQFF.

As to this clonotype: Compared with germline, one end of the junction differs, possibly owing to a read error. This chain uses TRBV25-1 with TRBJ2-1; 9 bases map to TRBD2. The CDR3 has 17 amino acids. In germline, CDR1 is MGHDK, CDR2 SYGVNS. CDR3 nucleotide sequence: TGCGCCAGCAGCTTGGGTCTAGCGGGATCGACCTACAATGAGCAGTTCTTC. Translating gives CASSLGLAGSTYNEQFF. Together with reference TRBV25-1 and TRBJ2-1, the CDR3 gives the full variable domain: EADIYQTPRYLVIGTGKKITLECSQTMGHDKMYWYQQDPGMELHLIHYSYGVNSTEKGDLSSESTVSRIRTEHFPLTLESARPSHTSQYLCASSLGLAGSTYNEQFFGPGTRLTVL.

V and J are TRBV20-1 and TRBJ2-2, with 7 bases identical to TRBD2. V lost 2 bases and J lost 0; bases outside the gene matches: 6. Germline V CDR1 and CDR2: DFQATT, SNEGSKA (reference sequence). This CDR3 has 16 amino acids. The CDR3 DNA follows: TGCAGTGCTAGATACCCCGGGACTACGAACACCGGGGAGCTGTTTTTT. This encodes CSARYPGTTNTGELFF.

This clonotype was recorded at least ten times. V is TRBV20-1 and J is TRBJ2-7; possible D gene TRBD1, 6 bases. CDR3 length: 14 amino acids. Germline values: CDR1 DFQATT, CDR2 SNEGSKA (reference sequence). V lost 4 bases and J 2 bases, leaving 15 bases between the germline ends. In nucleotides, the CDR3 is TGCAGTGCTACGGACAGCCTTTGGCCCTACGAGCAGTACTTC. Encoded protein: CSATDSLWPYEQYF.

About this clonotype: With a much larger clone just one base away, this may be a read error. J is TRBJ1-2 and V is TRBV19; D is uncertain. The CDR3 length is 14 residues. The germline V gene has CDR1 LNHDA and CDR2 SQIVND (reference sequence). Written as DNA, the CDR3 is TGTGCCGGTAGTATCGGCGTATCTAACTATGGCTACACCTTC. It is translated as CAGSIGVSNYGYTF.

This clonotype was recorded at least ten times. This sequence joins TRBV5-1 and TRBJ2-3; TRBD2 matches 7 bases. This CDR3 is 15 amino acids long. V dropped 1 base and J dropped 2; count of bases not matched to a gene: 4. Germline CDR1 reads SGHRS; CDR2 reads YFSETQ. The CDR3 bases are TGCGCCAGCAGCTTGCCTAGCGGAACCACAGATACGCAGTATTTT. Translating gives CASSLPSGTTDTQYF.

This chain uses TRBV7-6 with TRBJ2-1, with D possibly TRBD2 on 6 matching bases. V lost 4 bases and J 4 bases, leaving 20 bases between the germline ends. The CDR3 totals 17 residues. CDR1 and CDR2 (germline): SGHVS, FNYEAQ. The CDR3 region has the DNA TGTGCCAGCAGCTCCCCTAGGGGTGGCGGGACTTACAATGAGCAGTTCTTC. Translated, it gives CASSSPRGGGTYNEQFF.

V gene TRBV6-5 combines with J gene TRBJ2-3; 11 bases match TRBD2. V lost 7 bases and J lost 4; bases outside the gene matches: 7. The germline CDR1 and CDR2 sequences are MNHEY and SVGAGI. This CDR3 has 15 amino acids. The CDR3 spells CASMVTSGGPDTQYF. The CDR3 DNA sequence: TGTGCCAGCATGGTTACTAGCGGGGGCCCAGATACGCAGTATTTT.

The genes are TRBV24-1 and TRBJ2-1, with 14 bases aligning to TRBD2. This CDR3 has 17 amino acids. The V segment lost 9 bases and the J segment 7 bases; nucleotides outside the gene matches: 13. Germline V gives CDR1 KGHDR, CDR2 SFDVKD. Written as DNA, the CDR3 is TGTGCCACCGTCGGGTCGACTAGCGGGAGGGGTGGGAATGAGCAGTTCTTC. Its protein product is CATVGSTSGRGGNEQFF.

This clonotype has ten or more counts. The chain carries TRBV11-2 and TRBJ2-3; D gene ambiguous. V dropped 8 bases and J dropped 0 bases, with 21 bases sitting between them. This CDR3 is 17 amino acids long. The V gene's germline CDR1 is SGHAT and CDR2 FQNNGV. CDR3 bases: TGTGCCAGCTCAGAACTCCCTGGTTGGGCTAGCACAGATACGCAGTATTTT. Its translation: CASSELPGWASTDTQYF.

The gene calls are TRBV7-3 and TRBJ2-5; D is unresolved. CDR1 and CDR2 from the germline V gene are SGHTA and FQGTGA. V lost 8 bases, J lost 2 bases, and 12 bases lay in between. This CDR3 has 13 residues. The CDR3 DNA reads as TGTGCCAGCTCACGACTGGAACAAGAGACCCAGTACTTC. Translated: CASSRLEQETQYF.

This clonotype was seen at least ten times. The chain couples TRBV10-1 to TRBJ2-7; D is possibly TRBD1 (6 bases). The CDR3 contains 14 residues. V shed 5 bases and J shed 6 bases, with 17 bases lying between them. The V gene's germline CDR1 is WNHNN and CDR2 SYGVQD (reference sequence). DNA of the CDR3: TGCGCCAGCAGTCCCGTTCAGGGGCGCTGCGAGCAGTACTTC. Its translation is CASSPVQGRCEQYF.

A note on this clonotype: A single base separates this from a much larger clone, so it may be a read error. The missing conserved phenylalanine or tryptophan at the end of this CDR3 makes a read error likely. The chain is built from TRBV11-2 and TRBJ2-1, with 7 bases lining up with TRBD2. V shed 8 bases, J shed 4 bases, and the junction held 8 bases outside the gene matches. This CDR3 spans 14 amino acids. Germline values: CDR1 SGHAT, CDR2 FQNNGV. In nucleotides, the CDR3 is TGTGCCAGCCGTTACCCGGGGGGATACAATGAGCAGTTCCTC. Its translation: CASRYPGGYNEQFL.

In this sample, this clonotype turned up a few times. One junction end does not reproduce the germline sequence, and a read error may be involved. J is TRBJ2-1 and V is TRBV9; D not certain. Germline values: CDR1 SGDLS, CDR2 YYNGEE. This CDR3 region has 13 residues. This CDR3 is CACSVSVYNEQFF. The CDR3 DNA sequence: TGTGCCTGCAGCGTCTCGGTTTACAATGAGCAGTTCTTC.

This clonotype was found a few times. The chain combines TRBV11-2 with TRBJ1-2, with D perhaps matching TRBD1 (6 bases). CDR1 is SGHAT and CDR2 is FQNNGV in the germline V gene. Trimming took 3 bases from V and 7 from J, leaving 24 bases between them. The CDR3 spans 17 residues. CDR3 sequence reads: CASSFRISDSRGGGYTF. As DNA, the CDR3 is TGTGCCAGCAGCTTTCGGATTTCTGACAGCAGGGGAGGTGGCTACACCTTC.

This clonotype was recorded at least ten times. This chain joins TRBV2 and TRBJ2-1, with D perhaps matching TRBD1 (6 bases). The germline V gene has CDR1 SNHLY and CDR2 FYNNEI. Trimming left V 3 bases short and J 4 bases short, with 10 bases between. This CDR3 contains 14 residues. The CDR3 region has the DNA TGTGCCAGCAGTGACGGGACACGATACAATGAGCAGTTCTTC. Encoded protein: CASSDGTRYNEQFF.

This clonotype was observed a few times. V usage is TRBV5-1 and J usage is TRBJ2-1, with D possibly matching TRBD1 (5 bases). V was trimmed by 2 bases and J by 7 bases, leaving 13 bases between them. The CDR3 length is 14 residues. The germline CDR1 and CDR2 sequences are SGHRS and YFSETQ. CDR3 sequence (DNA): TGCGCCAGCAGCTTTCTCCAGGGTTGGAATGAGCAGTTCTTC. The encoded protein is CASSFLQGWNEQFF.

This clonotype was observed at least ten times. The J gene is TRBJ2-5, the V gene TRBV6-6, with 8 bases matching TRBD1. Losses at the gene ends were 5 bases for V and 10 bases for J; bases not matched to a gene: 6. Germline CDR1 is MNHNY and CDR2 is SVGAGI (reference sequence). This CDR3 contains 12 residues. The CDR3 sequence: CASSRTGPIQYF. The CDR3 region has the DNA TGTGCCAGCAGTAGGACAGGGCCGATCCAGTACTTC.

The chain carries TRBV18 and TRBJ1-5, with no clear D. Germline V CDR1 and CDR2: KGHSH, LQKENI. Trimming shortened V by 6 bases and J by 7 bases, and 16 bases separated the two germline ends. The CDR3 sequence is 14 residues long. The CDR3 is CASSTGPTGQPQHF. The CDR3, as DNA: TGTGCCAGCTCCACCGGCCCAACCGGGCAGCCCCAGCATTTT.

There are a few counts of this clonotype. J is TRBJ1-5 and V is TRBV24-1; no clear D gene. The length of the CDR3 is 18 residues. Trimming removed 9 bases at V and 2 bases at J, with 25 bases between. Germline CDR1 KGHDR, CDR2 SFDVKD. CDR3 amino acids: CATATTEKGAHGNQPQHF. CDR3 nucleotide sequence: TGTGCCACCGCAACCACCGAAAAGGGAGCACATGGCAATCAGCCCCAGCATTTT.

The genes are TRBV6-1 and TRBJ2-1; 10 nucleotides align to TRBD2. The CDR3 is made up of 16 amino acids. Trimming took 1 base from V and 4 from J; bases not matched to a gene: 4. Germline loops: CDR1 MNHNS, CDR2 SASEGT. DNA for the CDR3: TGTGCCAGCAGTGAAGACCCTAGCGGGAGTTACAATGAGCAGTTCTTC. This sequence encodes CASSEDPSGSYNEQFF.

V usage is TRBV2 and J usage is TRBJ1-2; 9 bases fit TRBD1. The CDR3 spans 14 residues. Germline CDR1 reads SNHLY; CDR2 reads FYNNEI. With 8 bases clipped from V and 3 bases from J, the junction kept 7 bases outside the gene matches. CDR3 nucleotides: TGTGCCAGCGAGACAGGGGGAAAGGACTATGGCTACACCTTC. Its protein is CASETGGKDYGYTF.

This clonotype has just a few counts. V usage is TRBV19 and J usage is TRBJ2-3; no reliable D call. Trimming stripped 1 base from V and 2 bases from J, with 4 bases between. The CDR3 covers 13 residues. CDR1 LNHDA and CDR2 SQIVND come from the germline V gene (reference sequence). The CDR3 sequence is CASSIGHTDTQYF. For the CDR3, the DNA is TGTGCCAGTAGTATAGGCCACACAGATACGCAGTATTTT.

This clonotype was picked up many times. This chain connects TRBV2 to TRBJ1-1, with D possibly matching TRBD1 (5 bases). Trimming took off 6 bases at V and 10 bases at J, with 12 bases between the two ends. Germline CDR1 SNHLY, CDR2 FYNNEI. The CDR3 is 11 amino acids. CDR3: CASRLGTSAFF. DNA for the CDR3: TGTGCCAGCAGGCTCGGGACGTCAGCTTTCTTT. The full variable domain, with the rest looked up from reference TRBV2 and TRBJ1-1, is EPEVTQTPSHQVTQMGQEVILRCVPISNHLYFYWYRQILGQKVEFLVSFYNNEISEKSEIFDDQFSVERPDGSNFTLKIRSTKLEDSAMYFCASRLGTSAFFGQGTRLTVV.

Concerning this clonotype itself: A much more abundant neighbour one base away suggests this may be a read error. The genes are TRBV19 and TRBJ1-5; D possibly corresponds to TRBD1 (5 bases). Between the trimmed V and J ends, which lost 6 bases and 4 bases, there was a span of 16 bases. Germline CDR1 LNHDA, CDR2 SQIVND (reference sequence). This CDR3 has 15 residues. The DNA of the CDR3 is TGTGCCAGTAGCCTACGGGGGTATCAAAATCAGCCCCAGCATTTT. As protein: CASSLRGYQNQPQHF.

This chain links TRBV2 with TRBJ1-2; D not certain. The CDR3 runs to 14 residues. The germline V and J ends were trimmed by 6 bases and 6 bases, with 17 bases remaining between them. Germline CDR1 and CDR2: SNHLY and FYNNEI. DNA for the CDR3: TGTGCCAGCAGACAGATGGACGAGCGAAATGGCTACACCTTC. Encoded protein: CASRQMDERNGYTF.

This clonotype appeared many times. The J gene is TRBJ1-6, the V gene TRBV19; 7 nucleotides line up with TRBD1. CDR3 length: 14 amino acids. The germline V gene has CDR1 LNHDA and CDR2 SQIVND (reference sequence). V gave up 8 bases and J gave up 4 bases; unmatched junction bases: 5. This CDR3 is CASWDRLYNSPLHF. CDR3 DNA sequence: TGTGCCAGTTGGGACAGATTGTATAATTCACCCCTCCACTTT.